This entry lists 20 T cell receptor beta chains sequenced from one sample in a study of PD-1 blockade in classical Hodgkin lymphoma. Time point defined: cycle 4 day 1 (C4D1), after around six weeks of nivolumab. Each patient relapsed following autologous stem cell transplantation, and prior brentuximab vedotin exposure differed. Thawed PBMCs were the source of CD4+ T cells, purified by magnetic negative selection. Assay used: immunoSEQ multiplex PCR; TCRdb lists only in-frame clones, some missing. The data contain some 30,000 clones, 85% to 90% of them singletons. The sample consisted of CD4+ T cells from blood, taken before the fourth cycle of nivolumab. Source of these receptors: a human donor with classical Hodgkin lymphoma.

The chain links TRBV2 to TRBJ2-7, with D perhaps matching TRBD2 (5 bases). The CDR3 is 15 residues long. Germline-derived CDR1 and CDR2 are SNHLY and FYNNEI. V lost 1 base and J 4 bases, leaving 14 bases between the germline ends. The CDR3 bases are TGTGCCAGCAGTGAAGAGAGCGGCCTCGTTTACGAGCAGTACTTC. Translated, it gives CASSEESGLVYEQYF.

The chain combines TRBV4-3 with TRBJ1-1; weak D call: TRBD1 (6 bases). V lost 2 bases and J lost 8, with 21 bases in between. The CDR3 loop spans 16 amino acids. Germline CDR1 LGHNA, CDR2 YSLEER. CDR3 DNA: TGCGCCAGCAGCCAATCATCCTTTGCAGGGGCCCAAGAAGCTTTCTTT. Protein product: CASSQSSFAGAQEAFF.

The V gene is TRBV30, the J gene TRBJ2-4; TRBD1 might be the D (6 bases). Germline CDR1 GTSNPN, CDR2 SVGIG (reference sequence). The CDR3 extends over 13 amino acids. Between the trimmed V and J ends, which lost 8 bases and 5 bases, there was a span of 16 bases. The CDR3 spells CAQDSALQNIQYF. The DNA of the CDR3 is TGTGCCCAGGACAGTGCCCTTCAAAACATTCAGTACTTC.

The chain couples TRBV18 to TRBJ1-1; TRBD1 agrees at 9 bases. Germline V gene sequence: CDR1 KGHSH, CDR2 LQKENI. The CDR3 is 15 amino acids. The junction had 11 bases not matched to a gene; V was cut back by 0 bases and J by 12 bases. CDR3 sequence reads: CASSPPSQGAGVTFF. In nucleotides, the CDR3 is TGTGCCAGCTCACCACCGTCACAGGGGGCTGGCGTAACTTTCTTT. Drawing the rest from reference TRBV18 and TRBJ1-1, the complete variable domain is NAGVMQNPRHLVRRRGQEARLRCSPMKGHSHVYWYRQLPEEGLKFMVYLQKENIIDESGMPKERFSAEFPKEGPSILRIQQVVRGDSAAYFCASSPPSQGAGVTFFGQGTRLTVV.

This clone was recorded a few times. The CDR3 here is CASSGKRAGRDFSEQYF. The DNA of the CDR3 is TGTGCCAGCAGTGGAAAAAGAGCTGGGCGGGACTTTTCCGAGCAGTACTTC. V usage is TRBV25-1 and J usage is TRBJ2-7, with D tentatively TRBD2 (6 bases). V was cut by 4 bases and J by 6 bases, with 25 bases left in between. This CDR3 region has 17 residues. Germline V gene sequence: CDR1 MGHDK, CDR2 SYGVNS.

The chain carries TRBV5-5 and TRBJ1-2; TRBD1 matches 8 bases. The CDR3 is 15 residues long. Germline V gene sequence: CDR1 SGHKS, CDR2 YYEKEE (reference sequence). The junction had 3 bases not matched to a gene; V was cut back by 0 bases and J by 2 bases. The CDR3 DNA reads TGTGCCAGCAGCTTGGTACAGGGGGGGAACTATGGCTACACCTTC. This translates into CASSLVQGGNYGYTF.

The rearrangement links TRBV14 to TRBJ1-3; D is uncertain. This CDR3 has 12 amino acids. Trimming took 2 bases from V and 1 from J, leaving 0 bases between them. CDR1 and CDR2 (germline): SGHDN, FVKESK. CDR3 in DNA: TGTGCCAGCAGCCAATCTGGAAACACCATATATTTT. Protein sequence: CASSQSGNTIYF.

The chain combines TRBV28 with TRBJ2-7; a possible D gene is TRBD2 (6 bases). This CDR3 has 14 residues. Germline CDR1 and CDR2: MDHEN and SYDVKM. Trimming took off 3 bases at V and 3 bases at J, with 12 bases between the two ends. The DNA for the CDR3 is TGTGCCAGCAGTTTCGGGGGACCTTACTACGAGCAGTACTTC. Translating gives CASSFGGPYYEQYF.

The chain carries TRBV7-9 and TRBJ2-1; D gene ambiguous. Looked up from germline, CDR1 is SEHNR and CDR2 is FQNEAQ (reference sequence). Trimming took 3 bases from V and 4 from J, leaving 7 bases between them. The CDR3 has 13 amino acids. CDR3 bases: TGTGCCAGCAGCTTTTCAGAGTACAATGAGCAGTTCTTC. This gives the protein CASSFSEYNEQFF.

This clone was seen only a few times. V usage is TRBV15 and J usage is TRBJ1-5, with unresolved D. Germline V CDR1 and CDR2: LNHNV, YYDKDF (reference sequence). The ends were cut back, 5 bases at V and 10 bases at J, with 12 bases in the middle. This CDR3 region has 12 residues. CDR3 sequence: CATSPLVGPQHF. Written as DNA, the CDR3 is TGTGCCACCAGCCCGCTAGTAGGCCCCCAGCATTTT.

V and J are TRBV7-2 and TRBJ1-2, with TRBD1 matching over 12 bases. CDR1 is SGHTA and CDR2 is FQGNSA in the germline V gene. Trimming cost V 0 bases and J 8 bases; bases outside gene matches: 4. This CDR3 region has 15 residues. In nucleotides, the CDR3 is TGTGCCAGCAGCTTAGCCCCGGGACAGGGGGCAGGCTACACCTTC. It is translated as CASSLAPGQGAGYTF. Based on the CDR3 plus reference TRBV7-2 and TRBJ1-2, the full variable domain is GAGVSQSPSNKVTEKGKDVELRCDPISGHTALYWYRQSLGQGLEFLIYFQGNSAPDKSGLPSDRFSAERTGGSVSTLTIQRTQQEDSAVYLCASSLAPGQGAGYTFGSGTRLTVV.

This clone has just a few counts. V gene TRBV2 combines with J gene TRBJ1-5, with D hard to call. V was shortened by 9 bases and J by 2 bases, with 17 bases between the two germline ends. Per the germline V gene, CDR1 is SNHLY and CDR2 is FYNNEI. The CDR3 covers 15 residues. In DNA, the CDR3 is TGTGCCAGGCCAGCATCCGGGGTTGGCAATCAGCCCCAGCATTTT. This gives the protein CARPASGVGNQPQHF.

The chain uses TRBV7-9 and TRBJ2-1; D is unclear. The length of the CDR3 is 16 residues. The V and J ends lost 1 base and 4 bases respectively, with 14 bases between them. Germline V gene sequence: CDR1 SEHNR, CDR2 FQNEAQ (reference sequence). The CDR3: CASSLESGSRYNEQFF. In DNA form, the CDR3 reads TGTGCCAGCAGCTTAGAGAGTGGTAGCCGTTACAATGAGCAGTTCTTC.

The chain recombines TRBV7-2 with TRBJ2-1; 7 nucleotides match TRBD2. J was trimmed by 1 base and V by 4 bases; bases with no gene match: 4. The V gene's germline CDR1 is SGHTA and CDR2 FQGNSA. The CDR3 extends over 15 amino acids. The CDR3 DNA sequence: TGTGCCAGCAGCTCCTTAGCGGGTTCCTACAATGAGCAGTTCTTC. It encodes CASSSLAGSYNEQFF. The full variable domain, its missing parts supplied by reference TRBV7-2 and TRBJ2-1, is GAGVSQSPSNKVTEKGKDVELRCDPISGHTALYWYRQSLGQGLEFLIYFQGNSAPDKSGLPSDRFSAERTGGSVSTLTIQRTQQEDSAVYLCASSSLAGSYNEQFFGPGTRLTVL.

The chain employs TRBV29-1 and TRBJ2-7, with 7 bases aligning to TRBD2. J gave up 2 bases and V 3 bases, and 10 bases lay outside the gene matches. The CDR3 has 15 amino acids. Germline loops: CDR1 SQVTM, CDR2 ANQGSEA. CDR3 amino acids: CSVDLAGVGTYEQYF. As DNA, the CDR3 is TGCAGCGTTGATCTGGCGGGAGTCGGGACCTACGAGCAGTACTTC.

This sequence joins TRBV11-2 and TRBJ2-3; perhaps TRBD2 as D (5 bases). Germline CDR1 is SGHAT and CDR2 is FQNNGV. There are 15 residues in the CDR3. Trimming removed 5 bases from V and 7 bases from J, with 19 bases in between. CDR3 DNA: TGTGCCAGCAGCCCCGATTTAGGCGGGTTTTATACGCAGTATTTT. Its translation: CASSPDLGGFYTQYF. Combining the CDR3 with reference TRBV11-2 and TRBJ2-3 gives the whole variable domain EAGVAQSPRYKIIEKRQSVAFWCNPISGHATLYWYQQILGQGPKLLIQFQNNGVVDDSQLPKDRFSAERLKGVDSTLKIQPAKLEDSAVYLCASSPDLGGFYTQYFGPGTRLTVL.

The CDR3 DNA reads as TGTGCCATCGGCGGAGGTAGGATGGATGAGCAGTTCTTC. This encodes CAIGGGRMDEQFF. The chain couples TRBV10-3 to TRBJ2-1, with D perhaps matching TRBD2 (5 bases). Trimming cost V 8 bases and J 8 bases, with 16 bases left between them. CDR1 is ENHRY, CDR2 SYGVKD, per germline. The length of the CDR3 is 13 residues.

This chain joins TRBV6-4 and TRBJ2-2, with no clear D. The germline V gene has CDR1 MRHNA and CDR2 SNTAGT. This CDR3 contains 14 residues. V was cut by 0 bases and J by 1 base, with 3 bases left in between. The CDR3: CASSDSWNTGELFF. The CDR3 nucleotides are TGTGCCAGCAGTGACTCGTGGAACACCGGGGAGCTGTTTTTT.

This chain connects TRBV28 to TRBJ2-1; possible D gene TRBD1, 6 bases. The CDR3 loop spans 15 amino acids. Germline CDR1 is MDHEN and CDR2 is SYDVKM. Trimming took 1 base from V and 5 from J, leaving 12 bases between them. CDR3 region: CASSLFSGQHNEQFF. For the CDR3, the DNA is TGTGCCAGCAGTTTATTCTCCGGACAGCACAATGAGCAGTTCTTC. The complete variable domain, with remaining parts taken from reference TRBV28 and TRBJ2-1, reads DVKVTQSSRYLVKRTGEKVFLECVQDMDHENMFWYRQDPGLGLRLIYFSYDVKMKEKGDIPEGYSVSREKKERFSLILESASTNQTSMYLCASSLFSGQHNEQFFGPGTRLTVL.

This clone has more than one count but fewer than ten. The V call is TRBV6-1, the J call TRBJ1-5; possible D gene TRBD1, 6 bases. Looked up from germline, CDR1 is MNHNS and CDR2 is SASEGT. This CDR3 spans 13 amino acids. V was clipped by 4 bases and J by 7 bases, with 11 bases between them. The CDR3 DNA reads TGTGCCAGCAGTGTCACACAGGGACAGCCCCAGCATTTT. This gives the protein CASSVTQGQPQHF.